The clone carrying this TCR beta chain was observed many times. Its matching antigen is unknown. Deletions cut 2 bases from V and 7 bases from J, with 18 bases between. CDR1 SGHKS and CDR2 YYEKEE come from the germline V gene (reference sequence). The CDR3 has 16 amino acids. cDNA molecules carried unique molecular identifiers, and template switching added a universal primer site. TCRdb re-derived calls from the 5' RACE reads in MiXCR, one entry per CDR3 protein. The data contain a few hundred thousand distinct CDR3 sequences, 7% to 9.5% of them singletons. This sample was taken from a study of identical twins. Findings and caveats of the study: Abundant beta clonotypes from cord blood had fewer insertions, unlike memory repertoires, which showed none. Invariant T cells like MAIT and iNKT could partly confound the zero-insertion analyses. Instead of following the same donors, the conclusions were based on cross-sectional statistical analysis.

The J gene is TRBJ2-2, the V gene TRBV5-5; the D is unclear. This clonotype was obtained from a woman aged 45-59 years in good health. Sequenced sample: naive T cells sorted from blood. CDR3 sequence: CASSFRAANTYGELFF. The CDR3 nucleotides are TGTGCCAGCAGCTTCCGCGCGGCGAACACATACGGGGAGCTGTTTTTT.